This T cell receptor beta chain was recorded in a study of control samples from healthy donors and cancer patients. Assay: immunoSEQ multiplex PCR; the TCRdb copy retains only in-frame clones and omits some. Among about 150,000 clones listed, roughly 92% were seen once. The length of the CDR3 is 14 residues. The germline CDR1 and CDR2 sequences are SGHRS and YFSETQ. V dropped 3 bases and J dropped 4; count of bases not matched to a gene: 6. The sequencing input was blood. This chain joins TRBV5-1 and TRBJ1-2, with 7 bases lining up with TRBD1. The TCR sequence derives from a man aged 50-59 years in good health. DNA of the CDR3: TGCGCCAGCAGCTACGACAGGGAGGGCTATGGCTACACCTTC. Translated: CASSYDREGYGYTF.